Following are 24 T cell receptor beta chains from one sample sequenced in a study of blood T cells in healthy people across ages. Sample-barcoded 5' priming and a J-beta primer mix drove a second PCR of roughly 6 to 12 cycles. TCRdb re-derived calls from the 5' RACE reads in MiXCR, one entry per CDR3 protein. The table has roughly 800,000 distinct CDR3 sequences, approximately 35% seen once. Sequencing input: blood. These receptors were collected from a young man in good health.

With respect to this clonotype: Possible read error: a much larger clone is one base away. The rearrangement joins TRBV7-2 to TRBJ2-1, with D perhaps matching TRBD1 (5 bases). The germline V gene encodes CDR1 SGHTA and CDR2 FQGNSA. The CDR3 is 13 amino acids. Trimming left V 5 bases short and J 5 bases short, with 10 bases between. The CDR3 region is CASSVQENNEQFF. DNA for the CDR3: TGTGCCAGCAGCGTACAGGAGAACAATGAGCAGTTCTTC.

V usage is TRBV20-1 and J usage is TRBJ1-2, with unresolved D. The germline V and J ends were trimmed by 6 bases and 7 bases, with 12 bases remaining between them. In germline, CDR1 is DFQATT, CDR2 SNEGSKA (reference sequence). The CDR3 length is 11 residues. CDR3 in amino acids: CSASASGGYTF. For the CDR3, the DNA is TGCAGTGCGTCAGCCTCGGGTGGCTACACCTTC.

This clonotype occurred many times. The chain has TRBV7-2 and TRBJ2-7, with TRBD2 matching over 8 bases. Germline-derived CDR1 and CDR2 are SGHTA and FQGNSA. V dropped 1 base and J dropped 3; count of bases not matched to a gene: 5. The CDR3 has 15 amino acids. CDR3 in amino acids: CASSLGDGGGYEQYF. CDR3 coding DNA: TGTGCCAGCAGCTTAGGGGACGGGGGGGGCTACGAGCAGTACTTC.

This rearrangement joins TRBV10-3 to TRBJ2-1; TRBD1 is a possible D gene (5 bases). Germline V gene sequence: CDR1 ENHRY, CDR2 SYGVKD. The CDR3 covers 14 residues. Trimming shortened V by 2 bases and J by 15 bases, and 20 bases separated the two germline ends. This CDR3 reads CAISETSWGSVRFF. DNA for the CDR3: TGTGCCATCAGTGAGACCAGCTGGGGCTCGGTAAGGTTCTTC.

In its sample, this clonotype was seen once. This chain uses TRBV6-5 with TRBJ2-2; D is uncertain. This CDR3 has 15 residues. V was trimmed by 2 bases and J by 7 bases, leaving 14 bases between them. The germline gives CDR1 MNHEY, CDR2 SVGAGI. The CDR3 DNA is TGTGCCAGCAGTTACAGTACAGCTACGTACGGGGAGCTGTTTTTT. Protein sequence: CASSYSTATYGELFF.

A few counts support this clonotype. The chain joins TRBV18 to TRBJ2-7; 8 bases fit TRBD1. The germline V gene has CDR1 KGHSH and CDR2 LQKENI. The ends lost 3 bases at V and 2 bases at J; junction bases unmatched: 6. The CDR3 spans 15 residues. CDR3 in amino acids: CASSPSTGATYEQYF. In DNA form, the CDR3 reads TGTGCCAGCTCACCTTCGACAGGGGCTACCTACGAGCAGTACTTC. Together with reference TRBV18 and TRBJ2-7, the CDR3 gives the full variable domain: NAGVMQNPRHLVRRRGQEARLRCSPMKGHSHVYWYRQLPEEGLKFMVYLQKENIIDESGMPKERFSAEFPKEGPSILRIQQVVRGDSAAYFCASSPSTGATYEQYFGPGTRLTVT.

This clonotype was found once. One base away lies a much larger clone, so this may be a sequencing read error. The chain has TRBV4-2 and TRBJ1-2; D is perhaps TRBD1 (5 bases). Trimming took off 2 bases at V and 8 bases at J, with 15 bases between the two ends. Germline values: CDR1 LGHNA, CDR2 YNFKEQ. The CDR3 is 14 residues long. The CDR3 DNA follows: TGTGCCAGCAGCCAAAAGTTGAGGGAGGGGGGCTACACCTTC. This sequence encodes CASSQKLREGGYTF.

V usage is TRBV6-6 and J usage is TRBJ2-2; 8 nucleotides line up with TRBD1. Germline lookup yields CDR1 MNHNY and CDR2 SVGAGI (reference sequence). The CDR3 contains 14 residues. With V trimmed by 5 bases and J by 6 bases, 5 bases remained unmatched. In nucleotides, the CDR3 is TGTGCCAGCAGTGCGGACAGGGCGTCCGGGGAGCTGTTTTTT. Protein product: CASSADRASGELFF.

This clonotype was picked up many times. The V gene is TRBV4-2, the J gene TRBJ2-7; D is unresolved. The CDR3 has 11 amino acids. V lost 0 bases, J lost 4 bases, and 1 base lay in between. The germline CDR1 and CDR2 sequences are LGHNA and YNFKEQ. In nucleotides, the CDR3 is TGTGCCAGCAGCCAAGATTACGAGCAGTACTTC. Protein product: CASSQDYEQYF.

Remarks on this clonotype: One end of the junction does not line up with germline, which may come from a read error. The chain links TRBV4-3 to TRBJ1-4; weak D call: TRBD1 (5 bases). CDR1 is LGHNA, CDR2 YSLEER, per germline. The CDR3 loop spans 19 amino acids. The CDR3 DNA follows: TGCGCCAGCGGCCAAGATCCGGAACAGGACCCTTCAACTAATGAAAAACTGTTTTTT. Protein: CASGQDPEQDPSTNEKLFF.

CDR3 DNA sequence: TGTGCCAGCAGCCAAGATTGGGGTGATTCGTATGGCTACACCTTC. This gives the protein CASSQDWGDSYGYTF. V and J are TRBV4-2 and TRBJ1-2; D is unclear. Looked up from germline, CDR1 is LGHNA and CDR2 is YNFKEQ. V lost 0 bases and J lost 5, with 13 bases in between. This CDR3 comprises 15 residues.

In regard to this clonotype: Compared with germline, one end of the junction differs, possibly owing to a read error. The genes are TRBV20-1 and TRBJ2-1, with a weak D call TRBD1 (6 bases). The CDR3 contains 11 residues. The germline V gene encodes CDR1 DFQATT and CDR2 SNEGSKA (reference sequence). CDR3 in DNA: TGCAGTACTAGAGGGGGTCGGTACCAGTTCTTC. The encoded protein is CSTRGGRYQFF.

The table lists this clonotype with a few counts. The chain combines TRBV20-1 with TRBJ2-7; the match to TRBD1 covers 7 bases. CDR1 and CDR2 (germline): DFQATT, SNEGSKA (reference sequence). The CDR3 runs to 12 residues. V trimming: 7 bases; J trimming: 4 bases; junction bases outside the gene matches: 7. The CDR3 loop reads CSVMDRSYEQYF. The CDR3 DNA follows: TGCAGTGTCATGGACAGGTCATACGAGCAGTACTTC.

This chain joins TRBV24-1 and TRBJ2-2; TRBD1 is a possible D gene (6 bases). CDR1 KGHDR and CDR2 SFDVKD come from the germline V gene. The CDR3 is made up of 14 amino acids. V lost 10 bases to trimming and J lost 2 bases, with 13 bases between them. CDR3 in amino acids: CATQDSYNTGELFF. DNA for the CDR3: TGTGCCACTCAGGACAGTTACAACACCGGGGAGCTGTTTTTT.

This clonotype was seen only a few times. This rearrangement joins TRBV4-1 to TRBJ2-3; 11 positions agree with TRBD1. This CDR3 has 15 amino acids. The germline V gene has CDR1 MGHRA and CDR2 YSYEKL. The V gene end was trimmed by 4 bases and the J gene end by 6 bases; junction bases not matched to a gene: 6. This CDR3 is CASSPRDRGLDTQYF. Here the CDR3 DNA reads TGCGCCAGCAGCCCCCGGGACAGGGGGTTGGATACGCAGTATTTT.

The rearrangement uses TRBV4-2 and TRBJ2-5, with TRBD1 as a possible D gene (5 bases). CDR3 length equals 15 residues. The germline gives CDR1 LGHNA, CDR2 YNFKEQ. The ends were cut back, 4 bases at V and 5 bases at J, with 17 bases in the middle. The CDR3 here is CASSPGSTSGETQYF. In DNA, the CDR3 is TGTGCCAGCAGCCCGGGCTCTACCTCAGGGGAGACCCAGTACTTC.

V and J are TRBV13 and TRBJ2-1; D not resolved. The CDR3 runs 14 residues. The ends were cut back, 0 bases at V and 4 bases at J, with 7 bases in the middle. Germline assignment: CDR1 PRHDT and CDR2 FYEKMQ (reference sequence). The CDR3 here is CASSLGGDYNEQFF. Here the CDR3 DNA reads TGTGCCAGCAGCTTAGGTGGGGATTACAATGAGCAGTTCTTC.

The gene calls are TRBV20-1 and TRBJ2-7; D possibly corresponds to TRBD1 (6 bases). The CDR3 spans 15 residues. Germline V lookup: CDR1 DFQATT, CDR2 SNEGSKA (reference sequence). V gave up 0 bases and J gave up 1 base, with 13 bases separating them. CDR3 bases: TGCAGTGCTAGAGATGGCCAGACAGGATCCTACGAGCAGTACTTC. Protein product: CSARDGQTGSYEQYF.

In DNA, the CDR3 is TGTGCCAGCAGCCCAAATGTCCAGGGTTATGCTGGTGAGCAGTTCTTC. Its protein product is CASSPNVQGYAGEQFF. The chain combines TRBV27 with TRBJ2-1; D is perhaps TRBD1 (5 bases). The germline CDR1 and CDR2 sequences are MNHEY and SMNVEV (reference sequence). The length of the CDR3 is 16 residues. The V end was cut by 6 bases, the J end by 9 bases, with 24 bases between.

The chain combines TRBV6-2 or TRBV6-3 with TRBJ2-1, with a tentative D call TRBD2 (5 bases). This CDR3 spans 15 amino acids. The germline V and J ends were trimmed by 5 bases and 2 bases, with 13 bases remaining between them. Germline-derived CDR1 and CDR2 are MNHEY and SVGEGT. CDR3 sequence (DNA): TGTGCCAGCAGTCAGAGCGGAGAACCCTACAATGAGCAGTTCTTC. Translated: CASSQSGEPYNEQFF.

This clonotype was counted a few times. CDR3 residues: CSASRGLAGVGNEQYF. DNA of the CDR3: TGCAGTGCTAGTAGAGGACTAGCGGGGGTGGGCAATGAGCAGTACTTC. J is TRBJ2-5 and V is TRBV20-1, with 13 bases fitting TRBD2. Trimming cost V 3 bases and J 11 bases; bases outside gene matches: 15. Germline CDR1 DFQATT, CDR2 SNEGSKA (reference sequence). This CDR3 is built from 16 residues.

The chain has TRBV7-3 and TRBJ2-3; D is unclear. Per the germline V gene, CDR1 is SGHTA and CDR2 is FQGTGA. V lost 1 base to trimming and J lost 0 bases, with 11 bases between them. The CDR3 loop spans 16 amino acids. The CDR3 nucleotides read TGTGCCAGCAGCTTAAGAGCTCAAACTAGCACAGATACGCAGTATTTT. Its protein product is CASSLRAQTSTDTQYF.

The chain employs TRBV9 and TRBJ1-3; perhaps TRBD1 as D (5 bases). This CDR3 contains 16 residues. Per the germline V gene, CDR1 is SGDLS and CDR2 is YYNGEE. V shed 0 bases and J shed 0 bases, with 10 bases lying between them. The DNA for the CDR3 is TGTGCCAGCAGCGTAGACGCAGACAGCTCTGGAAACACCATATATTTT. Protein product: CASSVDADSSGNTIYF.

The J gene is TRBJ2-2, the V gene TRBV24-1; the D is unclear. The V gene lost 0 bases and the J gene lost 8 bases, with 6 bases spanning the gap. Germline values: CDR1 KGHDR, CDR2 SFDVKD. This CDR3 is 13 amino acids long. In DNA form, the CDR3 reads TGTGCCACCAGTGATTTGGCCTCGGGGGAGCTGTTTTTT. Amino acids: CATSDLASGELFF.